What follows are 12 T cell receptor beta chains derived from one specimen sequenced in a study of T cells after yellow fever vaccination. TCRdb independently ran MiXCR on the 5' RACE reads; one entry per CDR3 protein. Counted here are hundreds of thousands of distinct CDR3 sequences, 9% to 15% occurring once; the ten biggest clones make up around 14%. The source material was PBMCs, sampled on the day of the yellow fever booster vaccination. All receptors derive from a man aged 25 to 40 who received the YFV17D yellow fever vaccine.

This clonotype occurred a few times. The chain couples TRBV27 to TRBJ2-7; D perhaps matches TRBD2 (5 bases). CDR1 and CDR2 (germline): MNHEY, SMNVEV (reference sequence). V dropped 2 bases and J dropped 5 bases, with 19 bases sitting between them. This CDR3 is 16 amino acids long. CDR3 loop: CASSLGLAATRDEQYF. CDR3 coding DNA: TGTGCCAGCAGTTTAGGGCTAGCCGCCACGCGGGACGAGCAGTACTTC.

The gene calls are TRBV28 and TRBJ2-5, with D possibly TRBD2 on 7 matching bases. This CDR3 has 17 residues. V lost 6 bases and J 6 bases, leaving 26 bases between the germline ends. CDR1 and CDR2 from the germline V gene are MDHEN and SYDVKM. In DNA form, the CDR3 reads TGTGCCAGCAGCCCCGGGGGGCTTATTTCGGACCACCAGACCCAGTACTTC. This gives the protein CASSPGGLISDHQTQYF. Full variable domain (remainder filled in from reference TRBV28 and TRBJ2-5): DVKVTQSSRYLVKRTGEKVFLECVQDMDHENMFWYRQDPGLGLRLIYFSYDVKMKEKGDIPEGYSVSREKKERFSLILESASTNQTSMYLCASSPGGLISDHQTQYFGPGTRLLVL.

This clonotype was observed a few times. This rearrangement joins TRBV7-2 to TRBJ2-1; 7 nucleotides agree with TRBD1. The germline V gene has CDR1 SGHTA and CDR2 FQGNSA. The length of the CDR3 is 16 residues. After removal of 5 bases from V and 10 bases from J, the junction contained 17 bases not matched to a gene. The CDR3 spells CASSKPGQITSVEQFF. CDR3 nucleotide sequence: TGTGCCAGCAGCAAACCGGGACAGATCACCTCTGTAGAGCAGTTCTTC.

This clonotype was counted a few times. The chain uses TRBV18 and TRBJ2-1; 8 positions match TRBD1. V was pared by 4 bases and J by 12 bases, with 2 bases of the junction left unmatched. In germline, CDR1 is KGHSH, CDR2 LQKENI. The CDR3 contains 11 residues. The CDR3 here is CASSLDRGQFF. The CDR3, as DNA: TGTGCCAGCTCACTCGACAGGGGGCAGTTCTTC.

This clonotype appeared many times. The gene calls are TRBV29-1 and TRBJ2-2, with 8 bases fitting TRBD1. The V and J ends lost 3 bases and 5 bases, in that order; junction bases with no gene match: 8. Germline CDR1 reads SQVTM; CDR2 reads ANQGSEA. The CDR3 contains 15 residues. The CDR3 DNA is TGCAGCGTTGAGGGCCAGGGGGCTGGGACCGGGGAGCTGTTTTTT. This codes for CSVEGQGAGTGELFF.

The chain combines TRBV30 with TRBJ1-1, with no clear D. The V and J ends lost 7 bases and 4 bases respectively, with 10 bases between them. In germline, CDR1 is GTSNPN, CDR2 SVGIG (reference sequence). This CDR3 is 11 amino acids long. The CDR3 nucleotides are TGTGCCTCCATTATTAGCACTGAAGCTTTCTTT. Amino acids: CASIISTEAFF.

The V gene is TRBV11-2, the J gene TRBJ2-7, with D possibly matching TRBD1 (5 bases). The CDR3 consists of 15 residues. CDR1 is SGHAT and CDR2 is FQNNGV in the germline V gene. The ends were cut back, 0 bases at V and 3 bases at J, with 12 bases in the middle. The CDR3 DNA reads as TGTGCCAGCAGCTTAGAGGCTGGCAGGGTCTACGAGCAGTACTTC. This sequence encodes CASSLEAGRVYEQYF. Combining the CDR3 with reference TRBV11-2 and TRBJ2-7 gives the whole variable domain EAGVAQSPRYKIIEKRQSVAFWCNPISGHATLYWYQQILGQGPKLLIQFQNNGVVDDSQLPKDRFSAERLKGVDSTLKIQPAKLEDSAVYLCASSLEAGRVYEQYFGPGTRLTVT.

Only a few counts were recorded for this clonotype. The CDR3 loop is CASSLGLHLSSGNTIYF. The CDR3 coding sequence is TGTGCCAGCAGTTTAGGTTTACACCTCAGCTCTGGAAACACCATATATTTT. This chain uses TRBV12-3 or TRBV12-4 with TRBJ1-3; no reliable D call. Trimming removed 1 base at V and 0 bases at J, with 13 bases between. There are 17 residues in the CDR3.

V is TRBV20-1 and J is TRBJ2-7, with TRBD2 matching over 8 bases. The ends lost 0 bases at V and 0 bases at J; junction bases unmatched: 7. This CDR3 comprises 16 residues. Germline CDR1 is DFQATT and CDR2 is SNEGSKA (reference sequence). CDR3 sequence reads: CSARDPERETSYEQYF. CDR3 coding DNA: TGCAGTGCTAGAGATCCGGAGCGGGAGACCTCCTACGAGCAGTACTTC.

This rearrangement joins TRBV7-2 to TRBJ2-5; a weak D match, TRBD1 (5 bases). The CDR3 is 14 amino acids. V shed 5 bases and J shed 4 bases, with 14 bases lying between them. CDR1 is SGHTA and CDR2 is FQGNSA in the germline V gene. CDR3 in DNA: TGTGCCAGCAGCCAACAGGTCGGCGGAGAGACCCAGTACTTC. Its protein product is CASSQQVGGETQYF. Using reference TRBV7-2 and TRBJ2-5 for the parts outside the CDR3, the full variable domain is GAGVSQSPSNKVTEKGKDVELRCDPISGHTALYWYRQSLGQGLEFLIYFQGNSAPDKSGLPSDRFSAERTGGSVSTLTIQRTQQEDSAVYLCASSQQVGGETQYFGPGTRLLVL.

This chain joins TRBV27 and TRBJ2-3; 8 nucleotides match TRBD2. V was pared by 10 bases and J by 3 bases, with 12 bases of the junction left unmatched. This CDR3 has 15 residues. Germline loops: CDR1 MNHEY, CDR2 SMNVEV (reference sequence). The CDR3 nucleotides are TGTGCCACGAGATTATTAGCGGGGCCTACAGATACGCAGTATTTT. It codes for CATRLLAGPTDTQYF.

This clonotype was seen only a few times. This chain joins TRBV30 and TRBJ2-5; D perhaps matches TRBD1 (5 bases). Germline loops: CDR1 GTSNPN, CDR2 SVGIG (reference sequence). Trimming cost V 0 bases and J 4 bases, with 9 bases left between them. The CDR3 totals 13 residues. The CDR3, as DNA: TGTGCCTGGAGTGTAACAGGTCGAGAGACCCAGTACTTC. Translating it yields CAWSVTGRETQYF.